Listed here are 19 T cell receptor beta chains from one sample, sequenced in a study of T cell changes during pregnancy in multiple sclerosis. The protocol was immunoSEQ multiplex PCR, while the TCRdb copy is restricted to in-frame clones and leaves out a portion. The sample comprises around 25,000 clones, about 88% of which are singletons, and 8.3% rests with the top ten. The sample consisted of CD8+ T cells from peripheral blood mononuclear cells, taken in the second trimester of pregnancy. The receptors here all came from a female donor with multiple sclerosis, enrolled in a pregnancy study.

CDR3 bases: TGTGCCAGCAGTTACGGGACTAGCGGCTACGAGCAGTACTTC. Its protein product is CASSYGTSGYEQYF. The chain joins TRBV6-5 to TRBJ2-7; 11 bases match TRBD2. This CDR3 has 14 residues. Germline CDR1 and CDR2: MNHEY and SVGAGI. Trimming cost V 2 bases and J 3 bases; bases outside gene matches: 0.

This clone has a single count. CDR3 DNA: TGCGCCAGCAGCTTGGGGGGGGTTGAAGCTTTCTTT. Protein sequence: CASSLGGVEAFF. V and J are TRBV5-1 and TRBJ1-1, with TRBD1 as a possible D gene (5 bases). The V end lost 0 bases, the J end lost 7 bases, and 7 bases lay between the germline ends. Germline loops: CDR1 SGHRS, CDR2 YFSETQ. This CDR3 spans 12 amino acids.

V gene TRBV30 combines with J gene TRBJ1-1; D gene ambiguous. This CDR3 is 13 amino acids long. Germline V gene sequence: CDR1 GTSNPN, CDR2 SVGIG (reference sequence). Trimming pared 0 bases from V and 3 bases from J, leaving 8 bases between. This CDR3 is CAWSVEVHTEAFF. CDR3 nucleotides: TGTGCCTGGAGTGTAGAGGTCCACACTGAAGCTTTCTTT.

The chain has TRBV19 and TRBJ2-5; D perhaps matches TRBD2 (6 bases). Germline CDR1 LNHDA, CDR2 SQIVND (reference sequence). The CDR3 is 13 amino acids. The V and J ends lost 3 bases and 5 bases respectively, with 10 bases between them. The CDR3 is CASSIGGLETQYF. CDR3 coding DNA: TGTGCCAGTAGTATTGGAGGGTTGGAGACCCAGTACTTC.

The chain has TRBV5-6 and TRBJ2-7; 7 positions match TRBD2. CDR1 is SGHDT and CDR2 is YYEEEE in the germline V gene. The CDR3 loop spans 12 amino acids. With 4 bases clipped from V and 4 bases from J, the junction kept 2 bases outside the gene matches. The CDR3 loop reads CASSGGGYEQYF. Here the CDR3 DNA reads TGTGCCAGCAGCGGGGGGGGGTACGAGCAGTACTTC.

V and J are TRBV10-3 and TRBJ1-2, with unresolved D. Trimming removed 4 bases from V and 3 bases from J, with 9 bases in between. The CDR3 contains 13 residues. From germline, CDR1 is ENHRY and CDR2 SYGVKD. The CDR3 nucleotides read TGTGCCATCAGTGGAGAATACTACTATGGCTACACCTTC. Translating it yields CAISGEYYYGYTF.

This chain links TRBV19 with TRBJ2-5; D remains ambiguous. The V gene's germline CDR1 is LNHDA and CDR2 SQIVND (reference sequence). Trimming stripped 1 base from V and 4 bases from J, with 7 bases between. There are 13 residues in the CDR3. The CDR3 region has the DNA TGTGCCAGTAGTATAGTTTCAGGAGAGACCCAGTACTTC. Translation gives CASSIVSGETQYF.

The V call is TRBV6-1, the J call TRBJ2-6, with a possible D match to TRBD1 (6 bases). The length of the CDR3 is 16 residues. Germline V CDR1 and CDR2: MNHNS, SASEGT. Deletions cut 1 base from V and 4 bases from J, with 11 bases between. The CDR3 is CASSEVTGSGANVLTF. The CDR3, as DNA: TGTGCCAGCAGTGAAGTTACAGGGTCAGGGGCCAACGTCCTGACTTTC.

This clone has more than one count but fewer than ten. This chain uses TRBV5-1 with TRBJ1-1, with D perhaps TRBD1 (5 bases). Trimming removed 0 bases at V and 4 bases at J, with 13 bases between. Germline V lookup: CDR1 SGHRS, CDR2 YFSETQ. The CDR3 runs to 15 residues. This CDR3 is CASSLGTGVFTEAFF. CDR3 DNA: TGCGCCAGCAGCTTGGGAACAGGTGTGTTCACTGAAGCTTTCTTT.

Only one count was recorded for this clone. The rearrangement joins TRBV6-5 to TRBJ2-1; D possibly corresponds to TRBD2 (5 bases). CDR3 length: 14 residues. Trimming removed 2 bases at V and 7 bases at J, with 12 bases between. The germline gives CDR1 MNHEY, CDR2 SVGAGI. CDR3 region: CASSYRDLPNEQFF. The CDR3 nucleotides read TGTGCCAGCAGTTACCGGGATCTCCCTAATGAGCAGTTCTTC.

V is TRBV19 and J is TRBJ1-2; D not certain. The ends were cut back, 7 bases at V and 4 bases at J, with 13 bases in the middle. The CDR3 contains 13 residues. Germline lookup yields CDR1 LNHDA and CDR2 SQIVND (reference sequence). The CDR3 DNA reads as TGTGCCAGTAAAACTTCCCCAGGCTATGGCTACACCTTC. This sequence encodes CASKTSPGYGYTF.

The chain employs TRBV6-5 and TRBJ1-2; TRBD1 is a possible D gene (6 bases). CDR1 MNHEY and CDR2 SVGAGI come from the germline V gene. V was shortened by 4 bases and J by 8 bases, with 23 bases between the two germline ends. The CDR3 sequence is 16 residues long. As DNA, the CDR3 is TGTGCCAGCAGTTCGAAAGTAAAGGGGGTCCGGATCGGCTACACCTTC. Translation gives CASSSKVKGVRIGYTF.

The V call is TRBV28, the J call TRBJ1-5, with 9 bases identical to TRBD1. The junction had 4 bases not matched to a gene; V was cut back by 4 bases and J by 0 bases. Germline assignment: CDR1 MDHEN and CDR2 SYDVKM. This CDR3 is 16 amino acids long. CDR3 DNA: TGTGCCAGCAGTTCGGGACAGGGTTATAGCAATCAGCCCCAGCATTTT. Translating it yields CASSSGQGYSNQPQHF.

The chain has TRBV4-3 and TRBJ1-6; the match to TRBD1 covers 9 bases. The V and J ends lost 6 bases and 13 bases, in that order; junction bases with no gene match: 10. In germline, CDR1 is LGHNA, CDR2 YSLEER. This CDR3 spans 14 amino acids. As DNA, the CDR3 is TGCGCCAGCAGTCTAGGGACAGGGACCGGGCCCCTCCACTTT. This gives the protein CASSLGTGTGPLHF.

This chain links TRBV6-1 with TRBJ2-1, with TRBD1 as a possible D gene (6 bases). Between the trimmed V and J ends, which lost 3 bases and 6 bases, there was a span of 15 bases. Germline V gene sequence: CDR1 MNHNS, CDR2 SASEGT. CDR3 length: 15 amino acids. The CDR3 sequence is CASSEETGSSNEQFF. As DNA, the CDR3 is TGTGCCAGCAGTGAGGAGACAGGCTCGAGCAATGAGCAGTTCTTC.

J is TRBJ2-5 and V is TRBV18; D perhaps matches TRBD2 (6 bases). The V end was cut by 6 bases, the J end by 5 bases, with 13 bases between. Per germline, CDR1 KGHSH and CDR2 LQKENI. The CDR3 loop spans 13 amino acids. CDR3 loop: CASSMLRGETQYF. The DNA for the CDR3 is TGTGCCAGCTCCATGTTACGGGGGGAGACCCAGTACTTC.

The rearrangement uses TRBV30 and TRBJ1-2; D gene ambiguous. The CDR3 is 15 amino acids. The V and J ends lost 0 bases and 3 bases respectively, with 14 bases between them. The germline V gene has CDR1 GTSNPN and CDR2 SVGIG (reference sequence). CDR3 in amino acids: CAWSVGSGPYYGYTF. In DNA form, the CDR3 reads TGTGCCTGGAGTGTAGGCAGCGGACCTTACTATGGCTACACCTTC.

This clone was counted between two and nine times. The genes are TRBV5-4 and TRBJ1-2; 7 bases fit TRBD1. After removal of 0 bases from V and 4 bases from J, the junction contained 0 bases not matched to a gene. Germline V gene data show CDR1 as SGHNT and CDR2 as YYREEE (reference sequence). The CDR3 runs to 13 residues. The CDR3, as DNA: TGTGCCAGCAGCTTGGACAGGGGCTATGGCTACACCTTC. Translating gives CASSLDRGYGYTF.

This clone occurred a few times. The rearrangement uses TRBV5-4 and TRBJ1-1, with 7 nucleotides matching TRBD1. With 3 bases clipped from V and 11 bases from J, the junction kept 10 bases outside the gene matches. CDR1 and CDR2 from the germline V gene are SGHNT and YYREEE (reference sequence). The length of the CDR3 is 13 residues. CDR3 DNA: TGTGCCAGCAGCTCGATTCAGGGGGGTAACGCTTTCTTT. It encodes CASSSIQGGNAFF.